Each of the 29 T cell receptor beta chains below was sequenced from the same sample in a study of post-analysis software for immune sequencing data. Study conclusions and caveats: Several TRBV segments (TRBV5-6, TRBV5-1 and TRBV20-1 among them) occurred more frequently in patients than in controls.

Presence of unique molecular identifiers characterized the TCR beta cDNA libraries. A single record per CDR3 protein comes from TCRdb applying MiXCR to the PCR reads. Here the sample spans 400,000 to 500,000 distinct CDR3 sequences, 30% to 40% being singletons. These receptors have no known antigen. Sample: blood. These receptors came from a girl aged 2 to 9 with multiple sclerosis.

The chain joins TRBV3-1 to TRBJ2-5; 10 nucleotides line up with TRBD1. CDR1 LGHDT and CDR2 YNNKEL come from the germline V gene (reference sequence). With V trimmed by 5 bases and J by 12 bases, 6 bases remained unmatched. CDR3 length: 12 amino acids. CDR3 nucleotides: TGTGCCAGCAGCTATGGGACAGGGGAGAAGTACTTC. It codes for CASSYGTGEKYF.

This chain uses TRBV7-2 with TRBJ2-3; 10 bases fit TRBD1. The germline CDR1 and CDR2 sequences are SGHTA and FQGNSA. The J segment lost 5 bases and the V segment lost 3 bases, leaving 2 bases of the junction unmatched. The CDR3 contains 14 residues. The CDR3 bases are TGTGCCAGCAGCTTGACAGGGGGCATAGATACGCAGTATTTT. Protein sequence: CASSLTGGIDTQYF.

V is TRBV21-1 and J is TRBJ1-2; the D segment call TRBD1 is taken from the table without a DNA check. TRBV21-1 is listed as a pseudogene. This CDR3 comprises 15 residues. The CDR3 sequence is CASSKGQGDSVGYTF. DNA for the CDR3: TGTGCCAGCAGCAAAGGGCAGGGCGACTCGGTTGGCTACACCTTC.

The rearrangement uses TRBV20-1 and TRBJ2-1; 8 nucleotides agree with TRBD2. The CDR3 sequence is 19 residues long. The junction had 20 bases not matched to a gene; V was cut back by 3 bases and J by 4 bases. Germline assignment: CDR1 DFQATT and CDR2 SNEGSKA (reference sequence). The chain's CDR3 is CSASPGDGSSGLRYNEQFF. In nucleotides, the CDR3 is TGCAGTGCTAGTCCGGGCGACGGGTCTAGCGGGCTTCGGTACAATGAGCAGTTCTTC.

A few counts support this clonotype. The chain has TRBV4-1 and TRBJ2-6; D call uncertain. The CDR3 contains 17 residues. The germline gives CDR1 MGHRA, CDR2 YSYEKL. V lost 0 bases, J lost 0 bases, and 9 bases lay in between. In nucleotides, the CDR3 is TGCGCCAGCAGCCAAGATTCGGCAGACTCTGGGGCCAACGTCCTGACTTTC. It encodes CASSQDSADSGANVLTF.

This sequence joins TRBV7-8 and TRBJ2-5; D unresolved. The last part of the DNA fits TRBJ2-7 better; the J call may be wrong. Germline assignment: CDR1 SGHVS and CDR2 FQNEAQ. This CDR3 spans 14 amino acids. The CDR3 DNA follows: TGTGCCAGCAGCTTAGAAATGGGCGCGCGCGAGCAGTACTTC. This translates into CASSLEMGAREQYF.

The chain joins TRBV19 to TRBJ1-2; D ambiguous. This CDR3 has 14 residues. CDR1 LNHDA and CDR2 SQIVND come from the germline V gene (reference sequence). The germline V and J ends were trimmed by 7 bases and 4 bases, with 16 bases remaining between them. The CDR3 bases are TGTGCCAGTACTAACGCGGGGATCGGCTATGGCTACACCTTC. It is translated as CASTNAGIGYGYTF.

This clonotype appeared a single time. This chain joins TRBV7-8 and TRBJ2-7, with unresolved D. Germline V gene sequence: CDR1 SGHVS, CDR2 FQNEAQ. Trimming removed 0 bases from V and 6 bases from J, with 9 bases in between. The CDR3 extends over 13 amino acids. The CDR3 sequence: CASSLAPIREQYF. DNA for the CDR3: TGTGCCAGCAGCTTAGCACCTATTCGCGAGCAGTACTTC.

This clonotype was recorded a few times. The chain recombines TRBV7-7 with TRBJ2-5; D is unresolved. With 6 bases removed from V and 5 bases from J, the gap between germline ends came to 16 bases. The CDR3 contains 14 residues. CDR1 is SSHAT, CDR2 FNYEAQ, per germline (reference sequence). CDR3 sequence: CASSWLGVEETQYF. CDR3 sequence (DNA): TGTGCCAGCAGTTGGCTTGGAGTGGAGGAGACCCAGTACTTC.

This sequence joins TRBV4-1 and TRBJ2-4; no clear D. Matching the DNA end better, TRBJ2-7 makes the J call doubtful. CDR1 MGHRA and CDR2 YSYEKL come from the germline V gene. CDR3 size: 15 residues. The CDR3 is CASSQNPSEIGEQYF. CDR3 DNA: TGCGCCAGCAGCCAAAACCCCTCGGAAATCGGCGAGCAGTACTTC.

The chain joins TRBV5-1 to TRBJ2-7; TRBD1 agrees at 7 bases. The CDR3 is made up of 16 amino acids. In germline, CDR1 is SGHRS, CDR2 YFSETQ. V dropped 2 bases and J dropped 0; count of bases not matched to a gene: 8. The CDR3 reads CASSLSDRASSYEQYF. CDR3 bases: TGCGCCAGCAGCTTAAGTGACAGGGCGAGCTCCTACGAGCAGTACTTC.

This clonotype was detected only a few times. V usage is TRBV20-1 and J usage is TRBJ2-5; weak D call: TRBD2 (5 bases). CDR3 length: 18 residues. Germline CDR1 reads DFQATT; CDR2 reads SNEGSKA (reference sequence). The V end lost 6 bases, the J end lost 2 bases, and 28 bases lay between the germline ends. Here the CDR3 reads CSASHGILAGVLQETQYF. CDR3 sequence (DNA): TGCAGTGCGAGCCACGGTATCCTGGCGGGTGTACTACAAGAGACCCAGTACTTC.

V is TRBV20-1 and J is TRBJ2-1, with 9 positions matching TRBD2. The V gene end was trimmed by 6 bases and the J gene end by 5 bases; junction bases not matched to a gene: 11. CDR1 DFQATT and CDR2 SNEGSKA come from the germline V gene (reference sequence). The CDR3 loop spans 15 amino acids. The CDR3 region is CSATLGASGNNEQFF. The CDR3 region has the DNA TGCAGTGCGACGCTCGGGGCTAGCGGGAACAATGAGCAGTTCTTC.

CDR3 protein: CSASTIQGSTDTQYF. The CDR3 nucleotides are TGCAGTGCTAGCACTATACAGGGGAGCACAGATACGCAGTATTTT. The J gene is TRBJ2-3, the V gene TRBV20-1; 7 positions match TRBD1. V shed 3 bases and J 0 bases; nucleotides not matched to a gene: 6. Germline V gene data show CDR1 as DFQATT and CDR2 as SNEGSKA (reference sequence). This CDR3 comprises 15 residues.

V and J are TRBV20-1 and TRBJ2-3; a possible D gene is TRBD2 (5 bases). The length of the CDR3 is 14 residues. Germline CDR1 is DFQATT and CDR2 is SNEGSKA (reference sequence). Trimming took off 0 bases at V and 6 bases at J, with 13 bases between the two ends. In DNA form, the CDR3 reads TGCAGTGCTAGAGATCCTAGCCCCGCGGATACGCAGTATTTT. This codes for CSARDPSPADTQYF.

The rearrangement uses TRBV4-1 and TRBJ2-4, with D possibly being TRBD2 (5 bases). There are 16 residues in the CDR3. Trimming left V 0 bases short and J 0 bases short, with 9 bases between. Germline-derived CDR1 and CDR2 are MGHRA and YSYEKL. CDR3 DNA sequence: TGCGCCAGCAGCCAAGATCGGGATGGAGCCAAAAACATTCAGTACTTC. It is translated as CASSQDRDGAKNIQYF.

This clonotype was detected a few times. The chain joins TRBV27 to TRBJ1-1; D uncertain. Trimming left V 6 bases short and J 10 bases short, with 24 bases between. This CDR3 has 15 residues. The germline V gene encodes CDR1 MNHEY and CDR2 SMNVEV (reference sequence). The CDR3 loop is CASSPYDVRAYGAFF. In DNA form, the CDR3 reads TGTGCCAGCAGCCCATATGACGTGAGGGCGTATGGAGCTTTCTTT.

Only a few counts were recorded for this clonotype. The chain is built from TRBV20-1 and TRBJ2-3, with D maybe TRBD2 (6 bases). CDR1 DFQATT and CDR2 SNEGSKA come from the germline V gene (reference sequence). The ends were cut back, 0 bases at V and 2 bases at J, with 18 bases in the middle. This CDR3 is 17 amino acids long. The CDR3 DNA reads as TGCAGTGCTAGAGAGGCTCCGGCTAGCGCCAACACAGATACGCAGTATTTT. It translates to CSAREAPASANTDTQYF.

This chain joins TRBV20-1 and TRBJ2-7; 8 bases line up with TRBD1. The CDR3 contains 13 residues. The junction had 2 bases not matched to a gene; V was cut back by 2 bases and J by 2 bases. CDR1 is DFQATT, CDR2 SNEGSKA, per germline (reference sequence). CDR3 protein: CSARSRGPYEQYF. For the CDR3, the DNA is TGCAGTGCTAGATCCAGGGGGCCCTACGAGCAGTACTTC.

This clonotype occurred once. This rearrangement joins TRBV12-3 or TRBV12-4 to TRBJ2-3; 7 bases map to TRBD1. The CDR3 runs to 15 residues. V gave up 0 bases and J gave up 4 bases; unmatched junction bases: 4. The CDR3 DNA follows: TGTGCCAGCAGTTTAGCGACAGGGCGCGCAGATACGCAGTATTTT. This codes for CASSLATGRADTQYF.

This clonotype was found a few times. The chain is built from TRBV4-3 and TRBJ1-1; no clear D. Germline CDR1 is LGHNA and CDR2 is YSLEER. Trimming removed 0 bases at V and 0 bases at J, with 8 bases between. The CDR3 loop spans 15 amino acids. CDR3 in DNA: TGCGCCAGCAGCCAAGACCCCATGCTGAACACTGAAGCTTTCTTT. Protein: CASSQDPMLNTEAFF.

There are a few counts of this clonotype. This chain links TRBV25-1 with TRBJ2-7; 7 bases fit TRBD1. Per the germline V gene, CDR1 is MGHDK and CDR2 is SYGVNS. This CDR3 is built from 14 residues. V shed 5 bases, J shed 9 bases, and the junction held 13 bases outside the gene matches. CDR3 nucleotides: TGTGCCAGCAGTCCGGGACAGTTCGTTCCGGTGCAGTACTTC. Translated, it gives CASSPGQFVPVQYF.

This clonotype was found a few times. The rearrangement uses TRBV6-5 and TRBJ2-7, with a weak D call TRBD2 (6 bases). Deletions cut 7 bases from V and 0 bases from J, with 16 bases between. The length of the CDR3 is 15 residues. Germline V gives CDR1 MNHEY, CDR2 SVGAGI. DNA of the CDR3: TGTGCCAGCACCCAACGGCCCGGGAGCTCCTACGAGCAGTACTTC. Translating it yields CASTQRPGSSYEQYF.

V gene TRBV15 combines with J gene TRBJ1-1, with 9 nucleotides matching TRBD1. This CDR3 is 13 amino acids long. V lost 5 bases, J lost 4 bases, and 2 bases stayed unmatched. Germline V lookup: CDR1 LNHNV, CDR2 YYDKDF (reference sequence). DNA of the CDR3: TGTGCCACCAGCGGGACAGGGACCACTGAAGCTTTCTTT. Residues: CATSGTGTTEAFF.

V gene TRBV5-1 combines with J gene TRBJ2-7; 7 nucleotides line up with TRBD2. The junction had 3 bases not matched to a gene; V was cut back by 3 bases and J by 3 bases. The CDR3 runs to 13 residues. Germline-derived CDR1 and CDR2 are SGHRS and YFSETQ. The CDR3 DNA sequence: TGCGCCAGCAGCTACCAGCGGGGCTACGAGCAGTACTTC. It specifies CASSYQRGYEQYF.

V and J are TRBV28 and TRBJ1-5; D might be TRBD1 (5 bases). The CDR3 length is 14 residues. CDR1 is MDHEN, CDR2 SYDVKM, per germline. V lost 7 bases and J lost 5, with 15 bases in between. This CDR3 reads CASTLGRTHQPQHF. The CDR3 DNA is TGTGCCAGCACCCTGGGACGAACCCATCAGCCCCAGCATTTT. The entire variable domain, with the rest obtained from reference TRBV28 and TRBJ1-5, is as follows: DVKVTQSSRYLVKRTGEKVFLECVQDMDHENMFWYRQDPGLGLRLIYFSYDVKMKEKGDIPEGYSVSREKKERFSLILESASTNQTSMYLCASTLGRTHQPQHFGDGTRLSIL.

The J gene is TRBJ2-7, the V gene TRBV5-1, with no clear D. Trimming cost V 0 bases and J 0 bases, with 4 bases left between them. Germline values: CDR1 SGHRS, CDR2 YFSETQ. This CDR3 region has 13 residues. CDR3 protein: CASSLEISYEQYF. CDR3 DNA sequence: TGCGCCAGCAGCTTGGAGATCTCCTACGAGCAGTACTTC. Variable domain in full (rest from reference TRBV5-1 and TRBJ2-7): KAGVTQTPRYLIKTRGQQVTLSCSPISGHRSVSWYQQTPGQGLQFLFEYFSETQRNKGNFPGRFSGRQFSNSRSEMNVSTLELGDSALYLCASSLEISYEQYFGPGTRLTVT.

This clonotype has just a few counts. V usage is TRBV15 and J usage is TRBJ1-2; tentative D call: TRBD1 (6 bases). The CDR3 contains 14 residues. Germline lookup yields CDR1 LNHNV and CDR2 YYDKDF (reference sequence). V was shortened by 1 base and J by 4 bases, with 10 bases between the two germline ends. CDR3 coding DNA: TGTGCCACCAGCAGAGGGGACACCTTCTATGGCTACACCTTC. Its translation: CATSRGDTFYGYTF.

This chain links TRBV3-1 with TRBJ2-5, with no clear D. V lost 3 bases and J 6 bases, leaving 11 bases between the germline ends. Germline V gene lookup returns CDR1 LGHDT and CDR2 YNNKEL (reference sequence). The CDR3 is 13 residues long. The CDR3 is CASSQVVSKTQYF. As DNA, the CDR3 is TGTGCCAGCAGCCAGGTAGTCTCGAAGACCCAGTACTTC.